This TCR beta chain was retrieved from a study of cytomegalovirus exposure and HLA in healthy donors. Vbeta (60) and Jbeta (13) primers were used in the PCR. The repertoire was sequenced with immunoSEQ multiplex PCR; TCRdb's copy has only in-frame clones and lacks some. The clone table shows some 76,000 clones, with the ten largest holding roughly 2.6%. Germline values: CDR1 SGHNT, CDR2 YYREEE (reference sequence). The V and J ends lost 1 base and 0 bases respectively, with 17 bases between them. There are 17 residues in the CDR3. The receptor was derived from a female donor in good health and CMV-seropositive. This chain links TRBV5-4 with TRBJ2-7; weak D call: TRBD1 (5 bases). The sample taken for sequencing was PBMCs. Here the CDR3 reads CASSLWGQGYLSYEQYF. The CDR3 coding sequence is TGTGCCAGCAGCTTGTGGGGTCAGGGTTACCTCTCCTACGAGCAGTACTTC.